Sequencing of this T cell receptor (beta chain) was carried out in a study of T-cell reconstitution after alpha-beta-depleted transplantation in children. General study points: It was reported that alpha-beta T cells came from several hundred expanded graft clones (about two months after transplant). Some patients showed high day-60 TCRbeta diversity, which derived from surviving recipient T cells and thymic progenitors. Newly produced T cells mostly accounted for T-cell counts and diversity one year post-transplant.

This clonotype was found many times. No antigen is known for it. Between the trimmed V and J ends, which lost 1 base and 1 base, there was a span of 13 bases. Germline V gene sequence: CDR1 LGHDT, CDR2 YNNKEL (reference sequence). The CDR3 is made up of 16 amino acids. Preparing the TCRbeta library involved the use of unique molecular identifiers. TCRdb re-called the PCR reads with MiXCR, one entry per CDR3 protein. The sample comprises a few hundred thousand distinct CDR3 sequences, 10% of which are singletons, and over 6% rests with the top ten. The chain couples TRBV3-1 to TRBJ1-1; D not certain. The TCR sequence derives from a boy under three years old with acute myeloid leukemia, due to receive a stem cell transplant. The sequencing used PBMCs, collected before TCRalphabeta/CD19-depleted stem cell transplant. The CDR3 DNA sequence: TGTGCCAGCAGCCAAGTTCGCGGCTCCTGGAACACTGAAGCTTTCTTT. This sequence encodes CASSQVRGSWNTEAFF.